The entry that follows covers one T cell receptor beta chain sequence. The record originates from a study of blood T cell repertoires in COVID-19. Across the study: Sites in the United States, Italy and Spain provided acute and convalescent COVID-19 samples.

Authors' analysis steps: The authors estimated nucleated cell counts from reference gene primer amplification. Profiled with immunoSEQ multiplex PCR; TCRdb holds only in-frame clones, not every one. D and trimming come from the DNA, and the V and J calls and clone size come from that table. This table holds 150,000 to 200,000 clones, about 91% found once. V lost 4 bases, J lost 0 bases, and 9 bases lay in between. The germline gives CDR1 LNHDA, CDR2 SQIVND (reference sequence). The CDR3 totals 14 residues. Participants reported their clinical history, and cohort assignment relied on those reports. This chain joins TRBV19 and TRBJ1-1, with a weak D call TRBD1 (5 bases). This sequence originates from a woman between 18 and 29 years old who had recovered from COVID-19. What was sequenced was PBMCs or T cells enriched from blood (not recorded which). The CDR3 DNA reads TGTGCCAGTAGTAGGGGCGTTCTGAACACTGAAGCTTTCTTT. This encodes CASSRGVLNTEAFF. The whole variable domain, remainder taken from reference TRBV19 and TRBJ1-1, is DGGITQSPKYLFRKEGQNVTLSCEQNLNHDAMYWYRQDPGQGLRLIYYSQIVNDFQKGDIAEGYSVSREKKESFPLTVTSAQKNPTAFYLCASSRGVLNTEAFFGQGTRLTVV.